Sequencing of this T cell receptor beta chain was carried out in a study of human T cells and chemical hapten exposure. Study-wide findings and caveats: After DPC sensitization, TCRs above 1 in 1000 frequency showed no change. Donors were affected by alopecia, so their immune reaction might vary from that of healthy individuals.

From germline, CDR1 is MNHNY and CDR2 SVGAGI (reference sequence). This CDR3 region has 12 residues. V was cut by 2 bases and J by 5 bases, with 5 bases left in between. This sample's time point: patch test 1, 2 weeks after DPC sensitization. The sample's treatment: therapeutic diphenylcyclopropenone sensitization with weekly scalp DPC. Attachment of unique molecular identifiers to individual cDNA molecules was performed in the library. Original methodology: A typical sample had some 87,000 TCRs, with about 23,224 to 700,000 overall. TCRdb analysed the RACE reads with MiXCR anew, one entry per CDR3 protein. The authors' filters were not applied to this entry. The sample carries about 340,000 distinct CDR3 sequences, about 7% recorded once. To note about this clonotype: The target antigen is unknown.

The sequencing here drew on whole blood, taken in connection with sensitization to the hapten diphenylcyclopropenone (DPC). V is TRBV6-6 and J is TRBJ2-3; TRBD1 might be the D (5 bases). The origin of this receptor is a woman between 18 and 29 years old with alopecia areata. Some clones in this sample may be carry-over from other donors' samples. The CDR3 nucleotides are TGTGCCAGCAGTTACAGGGGAGATACGCAGTATTTT. Its protein is CASSYRGDTQYF.